These 17 T cell receptor beta chains were sequenced from one sample in a study of Graves' ophthalmopathy and Graves' hyperthyroidism (dated by TCRdb to about 2018). Sequencing relied on an Illumina HiSeq 2000. TCR beta CDR3 regions were amplified from RNA transcripts for repertoire sequencing. The first round of RT-PCR was done with HTBI primers and the Qiagen OneStep RT-PCR kit, and was followed by a second round of multiplex PCR, then size selection and purification. TCRdb reworked the public reads: Q25 trimming with fastp, MiXCR clone assembly, productive beta chains retained. Under each unique CDR3 protein, matching rows form one entry showing the most common genes and DNA. The sample records almost 750,000 distinct CDR3 sequences, about 44% of which are singletons. The ten largest clonotypes hold 40% to 45% of the sample. The sequenced material came from peripheral blood. These receptors were collected from an adult man with Graves' ophthalmopathy.

The genes are TRBV20-1 and TRBJ2-7; 9 bases are a match to TRBD1. The V segment lost 1 base and the J segment 7 bases; nucleotides outside the gene matches: 5. Germline V CDR1 and CDR2: DFQATT, SNEGSKA (reference sequence). The CDR3 runs to 13 residues. The CDR3 DNA sequence: TGCAGTGCTAGAGGACAGGGGGACGGGGAGCAGTACTTC. Protein: CSARGQGDGEQYF.

The V gene is TRBV7-9, the J gene TRBJ1-1, with D possibly matching TRBD1 (5 bases). V was cut by 5 bases and J by 0 bases, with 10 bases left in between. The germline CDR1 and CDR2 sequences are SEHNR and FQNEAQ (reference sequence). The CDR3 contains 14 residues. Here the CDR3 DNA reads TGTGCCAGCAGCCTGACAGAAATGAACACTGAAGCTTTCTTT. Its protein is CASSLTEMNTEAFF. Looking up the rest from reference TRBV7-9 and TRBJ1-1 gives the full variable domain: DTGVSQNPRHKITKRGQNVTFRCDPISEHNRLYWYRQTLGQGPEFLTYFQNEAQLEKSRLLSDRFSAERPKGSFSTLEIQRTEQGDSAMYLCASSLTEMNTEAFFGQGTRLTVV.

Turning to this clonotype: A much larger clone differs from this one at a single base, so this may be a read error. The chain employs TRBV7-6 and TRBJ1-5; tentatively, D is TRBD1 (5 bases). CDR3 length: 14 amino acids. The germline V gene has CDR1 SGHVS and CDR2 FNYEAQ. CDR3 sequence reads: CASSSGPSNQLQHF. CDR3 nucleotides: TGTGCCAGCAGCTCGGGACCGAGCAATCAGCTCCAGCATTTT.

The CDR3 DNA follows: TGCAGTGCTAGCTCGACAGGAGGTTTTACCGGGGAGCTGTTTTTT. Protein sequence: CSASSTGGFTGELFF. The chain is built from TRBV20-1 and TRBJ2-2; TRBD1 might be the D (6 bases). The V end was cut by 3 bases, the J end by 5 bases, with 16 bases between. This CDR3 region has 15 residues. In germline, CDR1 is DFQATT, CDR2 SNEGSKA (reference sequence).

This clonotype was recorded a few times. The chain combines TRBV9 with TRBJ1-5; the D gene is possibly TRBD1 (5 bases). Germline V lookup: CDR1 SGDLS, CDR2 YYNGEE. The V end lost 4 bases, the J end lost 10 bases, and 21 bases lay between the germline ends. The length of the CDR3 is 15 residues. CDR3 nucleotides: TGTGCCAGCAGCATGCGGGACTCCGTATTATCACCCCAGCATTTT. This encodes CASSMRDSVLSPQHF.

The genes are TRBV5-4 and TRBJ2-6; no clear D gene. Trimming took 6 bases from V and 3 from J, leaving 22 bases between them. The CDR3 has 18 residues. CDR1 and CDR2 from the germline V gene are SGHNT and YYREEE (reference sequence). The CDR3 bases are TGTGCCAGCACCACCGTTACACGCACCTCCAGTGGGGCCAACGTCCTGACTTTC. This codes for CASTTVTRTSSGANVLTF.

Comment on this clonotype: This could be a read error, since a much larger clone is one nucleotide away. The J gene is TRBJ2-7, the V gene TRBV29-1, with D unresolved. Germline CDR1 SQVTM, CDR2 ANQGSEA. CDR3 length equals 11 residues. CDR3 nucleotide sequence: TGCAGCGTTGTTCACAGTTACGAGCGGTACTTC. It encodes CSVVHSYERYF.

In regard to this clonotype: A junction end diverges from the germline sequence, so it may reflect a read error. The chain employs TRBV20-1 and TRBJ2-5; 7 nucleotides align to TRBD1. Germline lookup yields CDR1 DFQATT and CDR2 SNEGSKA (reference sequence). CDR3 length equals 12 residues. The CDR3 loop is CGARQGAYEQYF. As DNA, the CDR3 is TGCGGTGCTCGACAGGGAGCCTATGAGCAGTACTTC.

The rearrangement uses TRBV5-1 and TRBJ2-7; no clear D. The CDR3 totals 12 residues. Germline lookup yields CDR1 SGHRS and CDR2 YFSETQ. V was pared by 6 bases and J by 1 base, with 8 bases between. CDR3 residues: CASKSASYEQYF. The CDR3 DNA is TGCGCCAGCAAGTCAGCATCCTACGAGCAGTACTTC.

V usage is TRBV9 and J usage is TRBJ2-7; D might be TRBD2 (7 bases). The CDR3 consists of 15 residues. CDR1 is SGDLS, CDR2 YYNGEE, per germline. V gave up 4 bases and J gave up 5 bases, with 19 bases separating them. CDR3 DNA sequence: TGTGCCAGCAGCCCAGCCGGGGGGCGCGTGGACGAGCAGTACTTC. Amino acids: CASSPAGGRVDEQYF.

As regards this clonotype: The germline gene is not matched at one end of the junction; a read error may be the cause. The chain uses TRBV7-6 and TRBJ1-1; possibly TRBD1 for D (5 bases). The germline CDR1 and CDR2 sequences are SGHVS and FNYEAQ. The CDR3 loop spans 16 amino acids. CDR3 sequence: CASSLAKGETGTEAFF. The DNA of the CDR3 is TGTGCCAGCAGCCTAGCGAAAGGGGAAACGGGCACTGAAGCTTTCTTT.

The gene calls are TRBV7-2 and TRBJ1-6; D ambiguous. Trimming removed 6 bases from V and 0 bases from J, with 18 bases in between. This CDR3 is built from 18 residues. The V gene's germline CDR1 is SGHTA and CDR2 FQGNSA. The DNA for the CDR3 is TGTGCCAGCAGTCCCCAGAAACGCGGTCGCTCCTATAATTCACCCCTCCACTTT. Its translation is CASSPQKRGRSYNSPLHF.

The chain has TRBV10-3 and TRBJ1-3; 9 nucleotides align to TRBD1. CDR1 ENHRY and CDR2 SYGVKD come from the germline V gene. Germline trimming cut 7 bases from V and 7 bases from J; bases unmatched to any gene: 8. This CDR3 is built from 14 residues. In DNA, the CDR3 is TGTGCCATCAAATCACAGGGGGCCATGAACACCATATATTTT. It encodes CAIKSQGAMNTIYF.

This clonotype showed up just once. V gene TRBV10-3 combines with J gene TRBJ2-7; TRBD1 might be the D (6 bases). The V gene lost 6 bases and the J gene lost 5 bases, with 20 bases spanning the gap. This CDR3 has 15 residues. Germline loops: CDR1 ENHRY, CDR2 SYGVKD. CDR3 sequence (DNA): TGTGCCATCAGATACCGGGACACCCCCGCCCACGAGCAGTACTTC. Translation gives CAIRYRDTPAHEQYF.

This clonotype has at least ten counts. The CDR3 DNA follows: TGTGCCAGCACCGGAGCGGGAGGGCCTCAAGAGACCCAGTACTTC. This translates into CASTGAGGPQETQYF. The chain couples TRBV2 to TRBJ2-5; TRBD2 aligns across 10 bases. V shed 7 bases and J 2 bases; nucleotides not matched to a gene: 7. This CDR3 has 15 residues. Germline values: CDR1 SNHLY, CDR2 FYNNEI.

This clonotype was recorded at least ten times. V and J are TRBV29-1 and TRBJ2-5; D is tentatively TRBD1 or TRBD2 (5 bases each). The CDR3 is 14 amino acids. In germline, CDR1 is SQVTM, CDR2 ANQGSEA. Trimming pared 5 bases from V and 0 bases from J, leaving 13 bases between. CDR3 amino acids: CSVRGTWYQETQYF. In DNA, the CDR3 is TGCAGCGTTCGGGGCACCTGGTACCAAGAGACCCAGTACTTC.

The chain links TRBV29-1 to TRBJ2-5, with D perhaps TRBD2 (5 bases). Per germline, CDR1 SQVTM and CDR2 ANQGSEA. This CDR3 is 13 amino acids long. V was shortened by 2 bases and J by 4 bases, with 11 bases between the two germline ends. The CDR3 DNA is TGCAGCGTTGAAATTGGTCTAGCAGAGACCCAGTACTTC. This codes for CSVEIGLAETQYF.